Below, 2 T cell receptor beta chains from the same sample are listed, as sequenced in a study of blood T cells in healthy people across ages. Sample-barcoded 5' priming and a J-beta primer mix drove a second PCR of roughly 7 to 11 cycles. TCRdb independently ran MiXCR on the 5' RACE reads; one entry per CDR3 protein. The repertoire holds about 1.8 million distinct CDR3 sequences, roughly 50% seen once, with over 2% in the top ten. Source material: blood. The receptors originated from a woman in her thirties or forties in good health.

The chain has TRBV6-2 or TRBV6-3 and TRBJ1-5, with TRBD1 identical over 7 bases. CDR1 is MNHEY, CDR2 SVGEGT, per germline. The CDR3 covers 14 residues. J was trimmed by 4 bases and V by 2 bases; bases with no gene match: 2. The CDR3 nucleotides read TGTGCCAGCAGTTACCTGACAGGGAATCAGCCCCAGCATTTT. This codes for CASSYLTGNQPQHF.

Remarks on this clonotype: This sequence may be a read error, since a much larger clone differs from it by one base. The chain uses TRBV10-3 and TRBJ2-7, with 8 nucleotides matching TRBD1. The V segment lost 6 bases and the J segment 2 bases; nucleotides outside the gene matches: 12. Germline V gives CDR1 ENHRY, CDR2 SYGVKD. This CDR3 is built from 16 residues. This CDR3 reads CAISSIRNRGTYEQYF. Here the CDR3 DNA reads TGTGCCATCAGCTCAATCCGGAACAGGGGGACCTACGAGCAGTACTTC.